Reported below is one TCR beta chain. Its antigen is unknown. These data are taken from a study of shared clonotypes between healthy human individuals. General observations from the study: Clonotypes not shared had lower generation probabilities than those common to all four donors.

Several immunoSEQ plates received, in even portions, the genomic DNA of each subset. Profiling relied on immunoSEQ multiplex PCR, and the TCRdb table lists in-frame clones only, not all of them. The data contain about 2.3 million clones, 90% to 95% of them seen just once; the ten biggest clones take up approximately 0.4%. CD45RA-negative memory and CD45RA+ naive subsets were split from the CD4+ cells. From germline, CDR1 is SGDLS and CDR2 YYNGEE. Trimming cost V 3 bases and J 4 bases; bases outside gene matches: 11. CDR3 length: 16 amino acids. The sequence derives from a young man in good health. Some clones in this sample may be carry-over from other donors' samples. V usage is TRBV9 and J usage is TRBJ1-2; 8 nucleotides align to TRBD1. Sequencing was done on a sample of naive CD4+ T cells from PBMCs. This sample's subset: CD45RA+ positively selected. CDR3 nucleotides: TGTGCCAGCAGCGAAAGGACAGGGAGTAGTGTCTATGGCTACACCTTC. Amino acid sequence: CASSERTGSSVYGYTF.